This T cell receptor beta chain was captured by sequencing in a study of T cells in Graves' hyperthyroidism and ophthalmopathy. Whole-study results and caveats: A model using 13 V-J features told ophthalmopathy apart from stable hyperthyroidism.

These patients, aged 18 to 65, had recently diagnosed hyperthyroidism lasting under 2 months. PBMCs came from 9 to 10 ml fresh peripheral blood. Amplification of TCR beta CDR3 regions used RNA as the template. A set of HTBI primers served as the primers for a first-round RT-PCR of the TCR CDR3. In TCRdb, the multiplex PCR reads were re-called with MiXCR into one record per CDR3 protein. The sample has approximately 530,000 distinct CDR3 sequences; around 15% are singletons. This clonotype was counted ten times or more. The antigen is unknown. The sequenced sample was blood. The source is a young woman with Graves' hyperthyroidism.

The CDR3 loop is CASSEGSGSFWNTQYF. In DNA, the CDR3 is TGCGCCAGCAGTGAAGGTAGCGGGAGCTTCTGGAATACGCAGTATTTT. The chain is built from TRBV10-1 and TRBJ2-3; 9 bases are shared with TRBD2. The CDR3 runs 16 residues. Trimming removed 3 bases from V and 7 bases from J; junction bases left unmatched: 11. Germline CDR1 is WNHNN and CDR2 is SYGVQD (reference sequence).